One sample yielded the 24 T cell receptor beta chains listed below, sequenced in a study of T cell changes during pregnancy in multiple sclerosis. TCRdb's table, derived via immunoSEQ multiplex PCR, lists solely in-frame clones and lacks some. The sample consists of some 39,000 clones, 70% to 90% of them appearing once. The sample was CD8+ T cells from peripheral blood mononuclear cells, taken in the first trimester of pregnancy. The origin of the receptors is a female donor with multiple sclerosis, enrolled in a pregnancy study.

Here the CDR3 DNA reads TGTGCCAGCAGGATGGGACAGGGGGTTGAGCAGTACTTC. As protein: CASRMGQGVEQYF. The chain recombines TRBV27 with TRBJ2-7; 11 bases agree with TRBD1. V was pared by 6 bases and J by 7 bases, with 5 bases of the junction left unmatched. The CDR3 runs 13 residues. Germline V gene data show CDR1 as MNHEY and CDR2 as SMNVEV (reference sequence).

The chain uses TRBV4-3 and TRBJ2-5, with D perhaps matching TRBD2 (5 bases). With 0 bases removed from V and 2 bases from J, the gap between germline ends came to 16 bases. The CDR3 length is 17 residues. Germline lookup yields CDR1 LGHNA and CDR2 YSLEER. The CDR3 bases are TGCGCCAGCAGCCAAGAGGCCCTGGTGAGCGGACAAGAGACCCAGTACTTC. Residues: CASSQEALVSGQETQYF.

The chain carries TRBV29-1 and TRBJ2-1; D call uncertain. The CDR3 spans 11 residues. V shed 7 bases and J shed 5 bases, with 9 bases lying between them. Germline CDR1 SQVTM, CDR2 ANQGSEA. CDR3 in DNA: TGCAGCGCAAACCGGGACAATGAGCAGTTCTTC. This codes for CSANRDNEQFF.

The chain recombines TRBV13 with TRBJ2-1; TRBD2 matches 11 bases. The V and J ends lost 3 bases and 2 bases, in that order; junction bases with no gene match: 0. The CDR3 is 15 residues long. Per germline, CDR1 PRHDT and CDR2 FYEKMQ (reference sequence). The CDR3 bases are TGTGCCAGCAGCTTTAGCGGGGGGGCCTACAATGAGCAGTTCTTC. It yields the protein CASSFSGGAYNEQFF.

This chain connects TRBV6-4 to TRBJ2-6, with a possible D match to TRBD2 (7 bases). The germline gives CDR1 MRHNA, CDR2 SNTAGT. This CDR3 spans 17 amino acids. V lost 8 bases to trimming and J lost 4 bases, with 21 bases between them. CDR3 in amino acids: CASGKGAGAEGANVLTF. CDR3 in DNA: TGTGCCAGCGGGAAGGGTGCGGGGGCGGAAGGGGCCAACGTCCTGACTTTC.

J is TRBJ1-1 and V is TRBV5-1; TRBD1 is a possible D gene (6 bases). Germline-derived CDR1 and CDR2 are SGHRS and YFSETQ. This CDR3 contains 14 residues. V was clipped by 4 bases and J by 5 bases, with 15 bases between them. The CDR3 sequence: CASSPRQVETEAFF. In DNA, the CDR3 is TGCGCCAGCAGCCCCCGACAGGTCGAAACTGAAGCTTTCTTT.

Turning to this clone: Other DNA sequences in this sample translate to the same CDR3. The J gene is TRBJ2-7, the V gene TRBV4-3, with D possibly TRBD1 on 6 matching bases. Germline CDR1 LGHNA, CDR2 YSLEER. Trimming took off 10 bases at V and 4 bases at J, with 26 bases between the two ends. This CDR3 comprises 16 residues. CDR3 DNA: TGCGCCAACGAGGTGTCTAGGACAGTCCTTTTTTACGAGCAGTACTTC. This codes for CANEVSRTVLFYEQYF.

This chain links TRBV6-4 with TRBJ2-3, with 9 bases aligning to TRBD2. Germline V lookup: CDR1 MRHNA, CDR2 SNTAGT. V dropped 3 bases and J dropped 4; count of bases not matched to a gene: 8. The CDR3 loop spans 16 amino acids. As DNA, the CDR3 is TGTGCCAGCAGTGAGGGAGAAGGCGGGGGGGCAGATACGCAGTATTTT. It encodes CASSEGEGGGADTQYF.

This CDR3 reads CASSTLAGGSNEQFF. In DNA, the CDR3 is TGTGCCAGCAGTACTCTAGCGGGGGGATCCAATGAGCAGTTCTTC. The J gene is TRBJ2-1, the V gene TRBV6-6; 11 positions match TRBD2. The V and J ends lost 5 bases and 6 bases, in that order; junction bases with no gene match: 6. The germline V gene has CDR1 MNHNY and CDR2 SVGAGI (reference sequence). The CDR3 covers 15 residues.

The chain employs TRBV11-2 and TRBJ1-5; possible D gene TRBD1, 5 bases. Germline V gene data show CDR1 as SGHAT and CDR2 as FQNNGV. The CDR3 is made up of 14 amino acids. With 0 bases removed from V and 4 bases from J, the gap between germline ends came to 7 bases. CDR3 nucleotide sequence: TGTGCCAGCAGCTTAGACGCAGGGAATCAGCCCCAGCATTTT. Protein product: CASSLDAGNQPQHF.

V is TRBV19 and J is TRBJ1-1, with D tentatively TRBD1 (6 bases). CDR1 LNHDA and CDR2 SQIVND come from the germline V gene (reference sequence). Trimming removed 8 bases at V and 1 base at J, with 14 bases between. The CDR3 is made up of 14 amino acids. CDR3 protein: CASATADRNTEAFF. CDR3 coding DNA: TGTGCCAGTGCCACCGCGGACAGGAACACTGAAGCTTTCTTT.

The rearrangement uses TRBV11-2 and TRBJ2-7, with 14 bases matching TRBD2. The CDR3 runs to 16 residues. With 5 bases clipped from V and 1 base from J, the junction kept 4 bases outside the gene matches. Germline V gene sequence: CDR1 SGHAT, CDR2 FQNNGV. As DNA, the CDR3 is TGTGCCAGCAGCCCAGGACTAGCGGGGGGTTCCTACGAGCAGTACTTC. This encodes CASSPGLAGGSYEQYF.

The V and J genes are TRBV15 and TRBJ1-1; TRBD1 matches at 8 bases. The CDR3 length is 14 residues. The junction had 3 bases not matched to a gene; V was cut back by 2 bases and J by 4 bases. The germline CDR1 and CDR2 sequences are LNHNV and YYDKDF (reference sequence). The CDR3 DNA reads as TGTGCCACCAGCAGACCCGACAGGGGCACTGAAGCTTTCTTT. It specifies CATSRPDRGTEAFF. The variable domain in full, completed from reference TRBV15 and TRBJ1-1, reads DAMVIQNPRYQVTQFGKPVTLSCSQTLNHNVMYWYQQKSSQAPKLLFHYYDKDFNNEADTPDNFQSRRPNTSFCFLDIRSPGLGDTAMYLCATSRPDRGTEAFFGQGTRLTVV.

The V and J genes are TRBV7-2 and TRBJ1-3, with no clear D. CDR3 size: 17 residues. Deletions cut 2 bases from V and 0 bases from J, with 14 bases between. Germline loops: CDR1 SGHTA, CDR2 FQGNSA. CDR3 amino acids: CASSLSFFGSSGNTIYF. CDR3 DNA: TGTGCCAGCAGCTTAAGTTTTTTCGGTTCCTCTGGAAACACCATATATTTT.

CDR3 nucleotide sequence: TGTGCTAGTGGGCGGGACAGGGAGTTTCCCTACGAGCAGTACTTC. Residues: CASGRDREFPYEQYF. The rearrangement links TRBV12-5 to TRBJ2-7; the match to TRBD1 covers 9 bases. V lost 6 bases, J lost 2 bases, and 8 bases stayed unmatched. Germline V gives CDR1 LGHNT, CDR2 FRNRAP. The CDR3 is made up of 15 amino acids.

This chain joins TRBV6-1 and TRBJ2-7; TRBD2 matches 8 bases. Trimming removed 3 bases from V and 5 bases from J; junction bases left unmatched: 9. The CDR3 contains 15 residues. Germline CDR1 is MNHNS and CDR2 is SASEGT. This chain's CDR3 is CASSDSTGGGNEQYF. CDR3 DNA sequence: TGTGCCAGCAGTGATTCTACGGGGGGGGGCAACGAGCAGTACTTC.

The V call is TRBV9, the J call TRBJ2-2; a possible D gene is TRBD2 (6 bases). The length of the CDR3 is 17 residues. The V end was cut by 4 bases, the J end by 2 bases, with 18 bases between. The germline V gene has CDR1 SGDLS and CDR2 YYNGEE. The CDR3 is CASSNPRRGANTGELFF. CDR3 bases: TGTGCCAGCAGCAACCCCAGGCGGGGAGCTAACACCGGGGAGCTGTTTTTT.

V and J are TRBV6-5 and TRBJ2-7, with D maybe TRBD1 (5 bases). Germline CDR1 is MNHEY and CDR2 is SVGAGI. The germline V and J ends were trimmed by 4 bases and 2 bases, with 12 bases remaining between them. This CDR3 has 14 residues. The CDR3 loop reads CASSFGGAAYEQYF. DNA for the CDR3: TGTGCCAGCAGTTTCGGTGGGGCCGCCTACGAGCAGTACTTC.

This chain links TRBV4-2 with TRBJ1-1, with a weak D call TRBD1 (6 bases). In germline, CDR1 is LGHNA, CDR2 YNFKEQ. There are 13 residues in the CDR3. V was pared by 0 bases and J by 8 bases, with 10 bases between. The CDR3 sequence is CASSQDRTVEAFF. The CDR3 DNA reads as TGTGCCAGCAGCCAAGACAGGACAGTGGAAGCTTTCTTT.

The J gene is TRBJ2-7, the V gene TRBV7-6; D remains unclear. The CDR3 runs to 13 residues. Germline values: CDR1 SGHVS, CDR2 FNYEAQ. V gave up 1 base and J gave up 2 bases, with 6 bases separating them. CDR3 amino acids: CASSLGAPYEQYF. In DNA form, the CDR3 reads TGTGCCAGCAGCTTAGGAGCGCCCTACGAGCAGTACTTC.

This clone was recorded only once. The rearrangement links TRBV4-3 to TRBJ2-2; 13 nucleotides agree with TRBD2. The CDR3 totals 18 residues. Looked up from germline, CDR1 is LGHNA and CDR2 is YSLEER. With 0 bases clipped from V and 7 bases from J, the junction kept 8 bases outside the gene matches. The CDR3 reads CASSQEAGLAGWGGELFF. In DNA, the CDR3 is TGCGCCAGCAGCCAAGAAGCGGGACTAGCGGGGTGGGGCGGGGAGCTGTTTTTT.

V is TRBV7-9 and J is TRBJ2-1, with 8 bases that match TRBD1. CDR3 length equals 16 residues. J gave up 5 bases and V 2 bases, and 8 bases lay outside the gene matches. Germline V CDR1 and CDR2: SEHNR, FQNEAQ (reference sequence). CDR3: CASSLIKGQVDNEQFF. CDR3 nucleotides: TGTGCCAGCAGCTTAATAAAGGGACAGGTGGACAATGAGCAGTTCTTC.

The CDR3 DNA is TGTGCCAGCAGCTTAGGTAGCGGGGCGGTATACAATGAGCAGTTCTTC. This gives the protein CASSLGSGAVYNEQFF. V gene TRBV11-2 combines with J gene TRBJ2-1; TRBD2 matches 8 bases. Germline CDR1 SGHAT, CDR2 FQNNGV. V was clipped by 1 base and J by 4 bases; unmatched bases: 6. The CDR3 has 16 amino acids.

The chain links TRBV9 to TRBJ1-3; tentative D call: TRBD1 (5 bases). This CDR3 spans 14 amino acids. Germline values: CDR1 SGDLS, CDR2 YYNGEE. Trimming pared 0 bases from V and 4 bases from J, leaving 8 bases between. The CDR3 region is CASSVVSGGNTIYF. As DNA, the CDR3 is TGTGCCAGCAGCGTAGTCTCAGGGGGAAACACCATATATTTT. The full variable domain, completed using reference TRBV9 and TRBJ1-3, is DSGVTQTPKHLITATGQRVTLRCSPRSGDLSVYWYQQSLDQGLQFLIQYYNGEERAKGNILERFSAQQFPDLHSELNLSSLELGDSALYFCASSVVSGGNTIYFGEGSWLTVV.